This T cell receptor (beta chain) is drawn from a study of metastatic and nonmetastatic thyroid tumors. Every patient was untreated before thyroid surgery. This clone was seen a few times. The junction departs from the called germline gene at one end, perhaps through a read error. Germline V gene sequence: CDR1 MNHNS, CDR2 SASEGT. This CDR3 region has 14 residues. TCRdb re-called clones via MiXCR from the PCR reads. The sample yields more than 70,000 clones, 8.6% seen once. The material sequenced was blood. This rearrangement joins TRBV6-1 to TRBJ2-2; D is possibly TRBD1 or TRBD2 (5 bases each). This TCR came from a female donor with papillary thyroid cancer or a benign thyroid nodule (not recorded which). Some clones in this sample may be carry-over from other donors' samples. The CDR3 spells CASSEVGGTGELFF. CDR3 sequence (DNA): TGTGCCAGCAGTGAAGTTGGGGGTACCGGTGAGCTGTTTTTT.